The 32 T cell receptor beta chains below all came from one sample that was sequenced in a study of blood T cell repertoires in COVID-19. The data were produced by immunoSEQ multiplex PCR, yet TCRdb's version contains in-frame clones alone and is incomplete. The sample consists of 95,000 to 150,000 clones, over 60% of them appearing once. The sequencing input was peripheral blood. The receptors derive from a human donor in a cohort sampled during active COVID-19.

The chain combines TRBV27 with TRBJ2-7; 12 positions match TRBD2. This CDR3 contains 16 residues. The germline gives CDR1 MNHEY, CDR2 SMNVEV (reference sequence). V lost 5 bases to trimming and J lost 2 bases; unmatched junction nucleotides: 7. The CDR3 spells CASSPPGLAGTYEQYF. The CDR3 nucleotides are TGTGCCAGCAGTCCCCCCGGACTAGCGGGAACCTACGAGCAGTACTTC.

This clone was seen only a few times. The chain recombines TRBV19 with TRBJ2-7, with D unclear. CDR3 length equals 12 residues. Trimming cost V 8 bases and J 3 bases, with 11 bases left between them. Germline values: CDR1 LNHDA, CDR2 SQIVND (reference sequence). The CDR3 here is CASGSGVYEQYF. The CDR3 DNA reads TGTGCCAGTGGGTCAGGTGTCTACGAGCAGTACTTC.

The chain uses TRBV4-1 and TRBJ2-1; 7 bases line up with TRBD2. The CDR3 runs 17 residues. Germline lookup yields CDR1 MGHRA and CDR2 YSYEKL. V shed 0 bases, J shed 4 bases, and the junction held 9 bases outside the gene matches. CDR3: CASSQDRVSGDYNEQFF. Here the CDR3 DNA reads TGCGCCAGCAGCCAAGATCGGGTAAGCGGGGATTACAATGAGCAGTTCTTC.

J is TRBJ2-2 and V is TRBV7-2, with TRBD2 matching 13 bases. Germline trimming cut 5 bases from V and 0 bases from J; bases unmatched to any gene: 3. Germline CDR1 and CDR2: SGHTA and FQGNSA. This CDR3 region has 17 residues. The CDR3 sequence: CASSPGTSGTNTGELFF. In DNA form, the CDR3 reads TGTGCCAGCAGCCCTGGGACTAGCGGGACGAACACCGGGGAGCTGTTTTTT. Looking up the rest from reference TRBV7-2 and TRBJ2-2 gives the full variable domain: GAGVSQSPSNKVTEKGKDVELRCDPISGHTALYWYRQSLGQGLEFLIYFQGNSAPDKSGLPSDRFSAERTGGSVSTLTIQRTQQEDSAVYLCASSPGTSGTNTGELFFGEGSRLTVL.

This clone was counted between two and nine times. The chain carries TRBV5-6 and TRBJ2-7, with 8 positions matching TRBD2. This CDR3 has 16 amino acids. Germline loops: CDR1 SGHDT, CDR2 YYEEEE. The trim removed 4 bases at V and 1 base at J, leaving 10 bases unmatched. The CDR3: CASSDGRDGVSYEQYF. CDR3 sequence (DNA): TGTGCCAGCAGCGACGGGAGGGACGGGGTATCCTACGAGCAGTACTTC. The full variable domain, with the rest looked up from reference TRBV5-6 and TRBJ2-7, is DAGVTQSPTHLIKTRGQQVTLRCSPKSGHDTVSWYQQALGQGPQFIFQYYEEEERQRGNFPDRFSGHQFPNYSSELNVNALLLGDSALYLCASSDGRDGVSYEQYFGPGTRLTVT.

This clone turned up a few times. CDR3 nucleotides: TGCGCCAGCAGCTTGGAGGGGGGACAGTCGCCCAAGGACGAGCAGTACTTC. Translating it yields CASSLEGGQSPKDEQYF. J is TRBJ2-7 and V is TRBV5-1; D possibly corresponds to TRBD1 (7 bases). Trimming cost V 0 bases and J 5 bases, with 21 bases left between them. This CDR3 comprises 17 residues. Germline CDR1 is SGHRS and CDR2 is YFSETQ.

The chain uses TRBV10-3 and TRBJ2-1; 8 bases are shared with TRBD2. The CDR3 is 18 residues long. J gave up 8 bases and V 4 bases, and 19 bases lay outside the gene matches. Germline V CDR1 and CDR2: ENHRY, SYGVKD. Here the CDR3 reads CAISGPVPAGDSLHEQFF. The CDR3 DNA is TGTGCCATCAGTGGGCCCGTCCCAGCGGGGGACTCTTTGCATGAGCAGTTCTTC.

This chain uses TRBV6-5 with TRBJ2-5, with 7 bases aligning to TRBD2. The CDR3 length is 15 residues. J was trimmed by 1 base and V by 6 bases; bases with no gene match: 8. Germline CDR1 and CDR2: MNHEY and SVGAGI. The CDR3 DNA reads TGTGCCAGCAGCGAGGGACTAAGCTCCCAAGAGACCCAGTACTTC. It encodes CASSEGLSSQETQYF.

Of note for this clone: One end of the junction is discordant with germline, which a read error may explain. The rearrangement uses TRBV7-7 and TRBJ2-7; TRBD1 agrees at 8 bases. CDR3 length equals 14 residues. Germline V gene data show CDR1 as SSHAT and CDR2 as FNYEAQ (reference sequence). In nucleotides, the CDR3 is TGTGCTAGCAGCCCCGGACAGGGAGCCTACGAGCAGTACTTC. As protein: CASSPGQGAYEQYF. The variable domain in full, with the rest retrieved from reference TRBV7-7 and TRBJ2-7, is GAGVSQSPRYKVTKRGQDVTLRCDPISSHATLYWYQQALGQGPEFLTYFNYEAQPDKSGLPSDRFSAERPEGSISTLTIQRTEQRDSAMYRCASSPGQGAYEQYFGPGTRLTVT.

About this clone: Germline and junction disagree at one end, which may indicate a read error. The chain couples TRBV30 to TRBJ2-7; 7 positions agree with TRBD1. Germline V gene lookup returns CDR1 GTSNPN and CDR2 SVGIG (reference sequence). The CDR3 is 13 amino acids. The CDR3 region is CAWSVGGSHEQYF. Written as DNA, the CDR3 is TGTGCCTGGAGTGTAGGGGGCTCCCACGAGCAGTACTTC.

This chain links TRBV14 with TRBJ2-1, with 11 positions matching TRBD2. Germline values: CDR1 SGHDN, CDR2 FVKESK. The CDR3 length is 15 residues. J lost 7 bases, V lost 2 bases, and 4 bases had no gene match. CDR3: CASSQLRTSGNEQFF. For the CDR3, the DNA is TGTGCCAGCAGCCAACTTAGGACTAGCGGGAATGAGCAGTTCTTC.

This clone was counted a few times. Here the CDR3 reads CASSGGESQPQHF. The CDR3 region has the DNA TGTGCCAGCAGTGGGGGGGAGAGTCAGCCCCAGCATTTT. The rearrangement uses TRBV2 and TRBJ1-5; maybe TRBD1 (5 bases). CDR1 and CDR2 (germline): SNHLY, FYNNEI. This CDR3 is 13 amino acids long. Between the trimmed V and J ends, which lost 4 bases and 6 bases, there was a span of 10 bases.

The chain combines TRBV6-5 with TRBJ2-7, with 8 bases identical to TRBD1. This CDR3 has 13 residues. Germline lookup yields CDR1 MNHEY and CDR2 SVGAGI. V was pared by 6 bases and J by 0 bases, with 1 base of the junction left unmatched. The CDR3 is CASRGTGSYEQYF. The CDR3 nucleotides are TGTGCCAGCAGGGGGACAGGCTCCTACGAGCAGTACTTC.

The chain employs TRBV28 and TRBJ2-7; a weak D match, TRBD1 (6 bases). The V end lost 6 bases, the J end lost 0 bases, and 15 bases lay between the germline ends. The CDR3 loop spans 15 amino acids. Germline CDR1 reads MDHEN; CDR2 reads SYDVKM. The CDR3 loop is CASSPQGFPSYEQYF. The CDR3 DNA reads TGTGCCAGCAGCCCTCAGGGGTTCCCCTCCTACGAGCAGTACTTC.

The DNA of the CDR3 is TGTGCCAGCAGCTTGGATGGCAGAATAAACTATGGCTACACCTTC. It translates to CASSLDGRINYGYTF. The chain joins TRBV5-5 to TRBJ1-2; no clear D gene. This CDR3 has 15 amino acids. V was trimmed by 0 bases and J by 2 bases, leaving 11 bases between them. The germline V gene encodes CDR1 SGHKS and CDR2 YYEKEE (reference sequence).

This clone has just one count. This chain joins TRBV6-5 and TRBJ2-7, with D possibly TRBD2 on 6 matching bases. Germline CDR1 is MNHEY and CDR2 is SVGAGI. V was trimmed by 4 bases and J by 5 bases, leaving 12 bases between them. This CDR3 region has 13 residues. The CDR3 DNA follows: TGTGCCAGCAGTTCCGGGGGTCTTCACGAGCAGTACTTC. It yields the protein CASSSGGLHEQYF.

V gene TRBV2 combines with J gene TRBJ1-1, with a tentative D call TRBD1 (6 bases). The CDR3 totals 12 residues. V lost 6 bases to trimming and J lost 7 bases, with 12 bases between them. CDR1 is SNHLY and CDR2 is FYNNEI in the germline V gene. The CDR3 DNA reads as TGTGCCAGCAGGGGGGACATGAATGAAGCTTTCTTT. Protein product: CASRGDMNEAFF.

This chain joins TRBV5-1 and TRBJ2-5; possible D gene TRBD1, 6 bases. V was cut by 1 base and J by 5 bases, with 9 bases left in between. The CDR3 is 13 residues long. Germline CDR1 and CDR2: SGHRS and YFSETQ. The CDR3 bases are TGCGCCAGCAGCTTGCTACAGGGCGAGACCCAGTACTTC. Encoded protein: CASSLLQGETQYF.

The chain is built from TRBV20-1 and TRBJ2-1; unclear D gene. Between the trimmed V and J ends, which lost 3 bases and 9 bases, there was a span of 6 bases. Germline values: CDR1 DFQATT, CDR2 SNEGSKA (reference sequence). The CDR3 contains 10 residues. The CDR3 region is CSARLGEQFF. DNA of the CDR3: TGCAGTGCTAGGCTCGGTGAGCAGTTCTTC.

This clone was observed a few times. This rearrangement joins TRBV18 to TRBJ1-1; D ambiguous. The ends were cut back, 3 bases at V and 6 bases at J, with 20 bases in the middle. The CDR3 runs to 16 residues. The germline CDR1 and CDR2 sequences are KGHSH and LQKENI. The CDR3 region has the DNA TGTGCCAGCTCACCTCGCTCAAGCAACAGTGCCTCTGAAGCTTTCTTT. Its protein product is CASSPRSSNSASEAFF.

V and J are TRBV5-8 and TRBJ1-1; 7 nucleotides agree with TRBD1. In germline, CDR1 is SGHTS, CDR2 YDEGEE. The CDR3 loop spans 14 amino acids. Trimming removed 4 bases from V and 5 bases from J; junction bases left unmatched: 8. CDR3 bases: TGTGCCAGCAGCCCCTGGACAGGAGGAACTGAAGCTTTCTTT. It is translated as CASSPWTGGTEAFF.

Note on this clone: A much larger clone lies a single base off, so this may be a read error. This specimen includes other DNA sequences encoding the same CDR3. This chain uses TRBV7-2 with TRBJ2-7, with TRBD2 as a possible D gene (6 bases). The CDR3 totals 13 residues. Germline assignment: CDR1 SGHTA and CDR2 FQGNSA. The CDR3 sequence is CASSFGDFYEQYF. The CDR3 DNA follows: TGTGCCAGCAGCTTCGGGGACTTCTACGAGCAATACTTC.

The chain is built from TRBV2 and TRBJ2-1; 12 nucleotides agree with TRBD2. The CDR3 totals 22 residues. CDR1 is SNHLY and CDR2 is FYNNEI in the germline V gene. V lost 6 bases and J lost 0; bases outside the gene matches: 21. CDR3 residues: CASREGAQPTSGGQSSYNEQFF. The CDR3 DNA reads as TGTGCCAGCAGGGAGGGAGCGCAACCGACTAGCGGGGGACAAAGCTCCTACAATGAGCAGTTCTTC. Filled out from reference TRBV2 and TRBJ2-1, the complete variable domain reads EPEVTQTPSHQVTQMGQEVILRCVPISNHLYFYWYRQILGQKVEFLVSFYNNEISEKSEIFDDQFSVERPDGSNFTLKIRSTKLEDSAMYFCASREGAQPTSGGQSSYNEQFFGPGTRLTVL.

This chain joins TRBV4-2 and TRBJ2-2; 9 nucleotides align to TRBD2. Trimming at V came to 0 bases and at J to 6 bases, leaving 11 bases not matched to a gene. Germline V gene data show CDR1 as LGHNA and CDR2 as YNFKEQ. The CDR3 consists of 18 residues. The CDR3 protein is CASSQDPAGLARAGELFF. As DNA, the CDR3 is TGTGCCAGCAGCCAAGATCCCGCAGGACTAGCGCGCGCCGGGGAGCTGTTTTTT.

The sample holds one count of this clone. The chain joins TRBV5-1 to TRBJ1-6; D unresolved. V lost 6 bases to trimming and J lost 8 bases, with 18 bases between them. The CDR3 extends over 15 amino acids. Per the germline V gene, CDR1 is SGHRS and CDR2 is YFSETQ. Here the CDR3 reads CASTTGIQDHSPLHF. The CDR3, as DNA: TGCGCCAGCACAACCGGGATCCAAGATCATTCACCCCTCCACTTT.

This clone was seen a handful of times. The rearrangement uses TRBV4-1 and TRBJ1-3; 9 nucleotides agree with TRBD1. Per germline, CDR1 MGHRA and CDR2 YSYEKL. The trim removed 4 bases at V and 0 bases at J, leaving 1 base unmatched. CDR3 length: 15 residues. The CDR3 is CASSPGQGSGNTIYF. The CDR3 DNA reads TGCGCCAGCAGCCCGGGACAGGGCTCTGGAAACACCATATATTTT.

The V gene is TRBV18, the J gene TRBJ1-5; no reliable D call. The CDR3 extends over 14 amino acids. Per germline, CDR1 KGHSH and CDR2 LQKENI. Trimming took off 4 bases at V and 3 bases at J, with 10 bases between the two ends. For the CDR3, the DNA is TGTGCCAGCTCACAGAACGGTTACAATCAGCCCCAGCATTTT. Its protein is CASSQNGYNQPQHF.

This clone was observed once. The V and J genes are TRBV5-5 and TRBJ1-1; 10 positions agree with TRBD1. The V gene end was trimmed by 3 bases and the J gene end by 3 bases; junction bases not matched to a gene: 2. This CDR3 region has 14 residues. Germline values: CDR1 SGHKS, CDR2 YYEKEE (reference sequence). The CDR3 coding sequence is TGTGCCAGCAGCTCGGGACAGGGGTACACTGAAGCTTTCTTT. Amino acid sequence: CASSSGQGYTEAFF.

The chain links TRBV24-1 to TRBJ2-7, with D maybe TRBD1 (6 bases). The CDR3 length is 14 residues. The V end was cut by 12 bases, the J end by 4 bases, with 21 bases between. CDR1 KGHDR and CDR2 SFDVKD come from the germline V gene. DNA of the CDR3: TGTGCCGTAGGCGCCAGGGGACACGGATACGAGCAGTACTTC. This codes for CAVGARGHGYEQYF.

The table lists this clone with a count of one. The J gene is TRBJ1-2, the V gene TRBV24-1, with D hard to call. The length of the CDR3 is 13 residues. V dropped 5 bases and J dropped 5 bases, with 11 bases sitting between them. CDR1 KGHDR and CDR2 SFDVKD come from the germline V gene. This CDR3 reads CATSAGPGYGYTF. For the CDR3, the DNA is TGTGCCACCAGTGCTGGCCCGGGATATGGCTACACCTTC.

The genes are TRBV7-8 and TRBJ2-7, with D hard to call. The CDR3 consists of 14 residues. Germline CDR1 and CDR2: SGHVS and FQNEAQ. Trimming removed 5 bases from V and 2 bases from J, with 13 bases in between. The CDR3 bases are TGTGCCAGCAGCCCCGTAGTTCCCCCCTACGAGCAGTACTTC. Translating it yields CASSPVVPPYEQYF.

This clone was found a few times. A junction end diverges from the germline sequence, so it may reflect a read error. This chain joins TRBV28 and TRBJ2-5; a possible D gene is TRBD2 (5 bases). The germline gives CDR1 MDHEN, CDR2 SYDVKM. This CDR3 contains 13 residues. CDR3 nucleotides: TGTGCCAGCACTTTAAAGCCGGGGGAGACCCAGTACTTC. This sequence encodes CASTLKPGETQYF.